Listed below are T cell receptor beta chains from one sample, sequenced in a study of tumor T cells in aggressive B-cell lymphoma. Sequencing was performed with immunoSEQ multiplex PCR; in TCRdb, only in-frame clones are kept and a portion is missing. Here the sample spans 7,000 to 9,500 clones, about 88% being singletons. The material sequenced was tumor tissue. The receptors come from an adult with diffuse large B cell lymphoma. Both conserved end residues are part of each CDR3. Fields, in order: V gene, J gene, clone size, CDR3 protein. Clone size appears in some rows only: once, few, many, or a class for an expanded clone.

TRBV5-4,TRBJ1-6,NA,CASSLGQVDSPLHF
TRBV5-4,TRBJ2-3,NA,CASTGGETDTQYF
TRBV2,TRBJ2-3,NA,CASSPWGVSSTDTQYF
TRBV7-9,TRBJ2-4,NA,CASSLDRVQYF
TRBV11-3,TRBJ2-3,NA,CASSSPEITDTQYF
TRBV4-2,TRBJ1-1,NA,CASSQSRTANTEAFF
TRBV4-2,TRBJ1-1,NA,CASSQGPGGNTEAFF
TRBV5-8,TRBJ2-5,NA,CASNPDRTYQETQYF
TRBV30,TRBJ1-6,NA,CAWSGLGGSPLHF
TRBV2,TRBJ1-1,once,CASGTSNTEAFF
TRBV7-9,TRBJ2-7,NA,CASSPGSGQYF
TRBV28,TRBJ1-4,NA,CASSFRGSNEKLFF
TRBV4-3,TRBJ2-7,once,CASSQDKGTAYEQYF
TRBV5-1,TRBJ2-1,NA,CASSSTGQGYDEQFF
TRBV19,TRBJ1-1,NA,CASSLSREPNTEAFF
TRBV7-9,TRBJ2-3,NA,CASRDYSTDTQYF
TRBV27,TRBJ1-6,NA,CASSVTGGLNSPLHF
TRBV19,TRBJ1-5,once,CASNTGVGIGPQHF
TRBV9,TRBJ1-4,NA,CASSREGVMREKLFF
TRBV27,TRBJ2-2,NA,CASRGLAGVIGELFF
TRBV9,TRBJ2-7,NA,CASSPEGQTRGEQYF
TRBV27,TRBJ2-7,NA,CASSLTRGQGYEQYF